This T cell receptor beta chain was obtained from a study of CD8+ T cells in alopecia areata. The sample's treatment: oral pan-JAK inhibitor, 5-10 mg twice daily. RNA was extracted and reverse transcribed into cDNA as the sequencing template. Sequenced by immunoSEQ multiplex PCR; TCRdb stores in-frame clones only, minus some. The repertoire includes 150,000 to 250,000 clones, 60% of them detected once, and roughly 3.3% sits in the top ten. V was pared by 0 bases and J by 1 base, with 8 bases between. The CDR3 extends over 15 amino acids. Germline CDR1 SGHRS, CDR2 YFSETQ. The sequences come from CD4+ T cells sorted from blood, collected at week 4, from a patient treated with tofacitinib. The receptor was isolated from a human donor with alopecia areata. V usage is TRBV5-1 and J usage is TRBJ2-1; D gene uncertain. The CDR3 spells CASSLEAPSYNEQFF. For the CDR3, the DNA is TGCGCCAGCAGCTTGGAAGCCCCGTCCTACAATGAGCAGTTCTTC. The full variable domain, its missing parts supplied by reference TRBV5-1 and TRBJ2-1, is KAGVTQTPRYLIKTRGQQVTLSCSPISGHRSVSWYQQTPGQGLQFLFEYFSETQRNKGNFPGRFSGRQFSNSRSEMNVSTLELGDSALYLCASSLEAPSYNEQFFGPGTRLTVL.